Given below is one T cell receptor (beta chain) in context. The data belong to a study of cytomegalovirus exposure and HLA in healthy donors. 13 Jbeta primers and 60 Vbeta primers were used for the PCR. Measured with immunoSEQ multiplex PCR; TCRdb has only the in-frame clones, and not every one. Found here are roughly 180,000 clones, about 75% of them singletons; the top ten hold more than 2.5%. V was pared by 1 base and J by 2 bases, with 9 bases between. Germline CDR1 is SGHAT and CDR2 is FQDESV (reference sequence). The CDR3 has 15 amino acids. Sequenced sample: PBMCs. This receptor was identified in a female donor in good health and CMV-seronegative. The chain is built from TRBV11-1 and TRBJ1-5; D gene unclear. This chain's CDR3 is CASSLGGPGNQPQHF. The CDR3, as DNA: TGTGCCAGCAGCTTAGGCGGGCCGGGCAATCAGCCCCAGCATTTT.